This entry lists 22 T cell receptor beta chains sequenced from one sample in a study of radiation and T cells in renal cell carcinoma. The time point: baseline pretreatment blood. Stated treatment: 15 Gy SBRT to primary tumor, nephrectomy 4 weeks later. Here immunoSEQ multiplex PCR was the method, and the copy in TCRdb shows in-frame clones only, minus some. The sample carries approximately 120,000 clones, 82% recorded once. The sample was blood, taken from a patient whose treatment included radiotherapy and nephrectomy. The receptors originated from a woman aged 55-69 years with renal cell carcinoma.

The chain has TRBV18 and TRBJ2-7; a possible D gene is TRBD2 (5 bases). CDR1 is KGHSH, CDR2 LQKENI, per germline. The V gene lost 6 bases and the J gene lost 7 bases, with 19 bases spanning the gap. This CDR3 has 14 amino acids. The CDR3 DNA is TGTGCCAGCTCCTTGGGCCAGACGACTACGGAGCAGTACTTC. Encoded protein: CASSLGQTTTEQYF.

This clone was observed a handful of times. The V and J genes are TRBV7-2 and TRBJ2-3; D unresolved. The CDR3 contains 13 residues. V lost 3 bases to trimming and J lost 0 bases, with 4 bases between them. CDR1 and CDR2 from the germline V gene are SGHTA and FQGNSA. The CDR3 nucleotides are TGTGCCAGCAGCTTTGTTAGCACAGATACGCAGTATTTT. It is translated as CASSFVSTDTQYF.

The genes are TRBV30 and TRBJ2-1; D may match TRBD1 or TRBD2 (5 bases each). The CDR3 is 14 amino acids. CDR1 is GTSNPN, CDR2 SVGIG, per germline (reference sequence). V lost 1 base, J lost 4 bases, and 11 bases lay in between. The chain's CDR3 is CAWSGGSGYNEQFF. DNA of the CDR3: TGTGCCTGGAGTGGCGGGTCAGGGTACAATGAGCAGTTCTTC. Full variable domain (missing parts from reference TRBV30 and TRBJ2-1): SQTIHQWPATLVQPVGSPLSLECTVEGTSNPNLYWYRQAAGRGLQLLFYSVGIGQISSEVPQNLSASRPQDRQFILSSKKLLLSDSGFYLCAWSGGSGYNEQFFGPGTRLTVL.

This clone came up a few times. The chain carries TRBV27 and TRBJ1-5; 8 bases align to TRBD1. J gave up 9 bases and V 5 bases, and 18 bases lay outside the gene matches. Germline assignment: CDR1 MNHEY and CDR2 SMNVEV (reference sequence). The CDR3 runs 17 residues. CDR3 residues: CASSTRWRQGRSGPQHF. CDR3 nucleotide sequence: TGTGCCAGCAGTACCCGGTGGAGACAGGGGCGGAGTGGGCCCCAGCATTTT.

The chain recombines TRBV29-1 with TRBJ1-2; no reliable D call. The V gene's germline CDR1 is SQVTM and CDR2 ANQGSEA. The CDR3 has 12 amino acids. Trimming stripped 4 bases from V and 2 bases from J, with 8 bases between. The CDR3 reads CSVVEGNYGYTF. The CDR3 DNA reads as TGCAGCGTTGTTGAGGGAAACTATGGCTACACCTTC.

This chain's CDR3 is CASSSVRAPTGELFF. CDR3 DNA: TGTGCCAGCAGCTCCGTAAGGGCACCCACCGGGGAGCTGTTTTTT. J is TRBJ2-2 and V is TRBV5-4; no firm D call. The V end was cut by 3 bases, the J end by 4 bases, with 13 bases between. CDR3 length equals 15 residues. CDR1 SGHNT and CDR2 YYREEE come from the germline V gene (reference sequence).

This chain connects TRBV27 to TRBJ2-7; D unresolved. Germline lookup yields CDR1 MNHEY and CDR2 SMNVEV (reference sequence). The CDR3 runs to 14 residues. The V end was cut by 3 bases, the J end by 6 bases, with 15 bases between. The CDR3 DNA follows: TGTGCCAGCAGTTTTTTCGACGGCGGCTCCGAGCAGTACTTC. This gives the protein CASSFFDGGSEQYF.

The J gene is TRBJ2-7, the V gene TRBV5-1; 9 bases are shared with TRBD1. This CDR3 is 15 amino acids long. Germline CDR1 and CDR2: SGHRS and YFSETQ. V shed 2 bases and J 3 bases; nucleotides not matched to a gene: 6. The CDR3 nucleotides are TGCGCCAGCAGCTTCGAGGGGACAGGGTACTACGAGCAGTACTTC. Residues: CASSFEGTGYYEQYF.

The chain couples TRBV27 to TRBJ1-1; 8 bases are shared with TRBD1. The CDR3 loop spans 13 amino acids. V shed 8 bases and J 4 bases; nucleotides not matched to a gene: 6. Germline CDR1 MNHEY, CDR2 SMNVEV (reference sequence). In nucleotides, the CDR3 is TGTGCCAGCTCACAGGGGGTGGGCACTGAAGCTTTCTTT. Its protein is CASSQGVGTEAFF.

V and J are TRBV9 and TRBJ1-3; a weak D match, TRBD1 (6 bases). CDR1 is SGDLS, CDR2 YYNGEE, per germline. This CDR3 is 18 amino acids long. The ends were cut back, 4 bases at V and 4 bases at J, with 24 bases in the middle. The chain's CDR3 is CASSPLRPTGFAGNTIYF. The CDR3 DNA is TGTGCCAGCAGCCCGCTTAGACCCACAGGGTTCGCGGGAAACACCATATATTTT. Complete variable domain (other parts from reference TRBV9 and TRBJ1-3): DSGVTQTPKHLITATGQRVTLRCSPRSGDLSVYWYQQSLDQGLQFLIQYYNGEERAKGNILERFSAQQFPDLHSELNLSSLELGDSALYFCASSPLRPTGFAGNTIYFGEGSWLTVV.

The rearrangement joins TRBV10-3 to TRBJ1-5; D call uncertain. The ends were cut back, 0 bases at V and 3 bases at J, with 9 bases in the middle. CDR1 and CDR2 (germline): ENHRY, SYGVKD. This CDR3 is 15 amino acids long. In DNA, the CDR3 is TGTGCCATCAGTGAGTCTGGTCCGATCAATCAGCCCCAGCATTTT. It translates to CAISESGPINQPQHF.

The chain joins TRBV19 to TRBJ1-6; 9 nucleotides match TRBD1. Germline V gene sequence: CDR1 LNHDA, CDR2 SQIVND (reference sequence). Trimming at V came to 4 bases and at J to 9 bases, leaving 7 bases not matched to a gene. The CDR3 totals 15 residues. DNA of the CDR3: TGTGCCAGTAGTACATCGGGACAGGGTGGTTCACCCCTCCACTTT. Translation gives CASSTSGQGGSPLHF.

The V and J genes are TRBV7-3 and TRBJ2-5; tentatively, D is TRBD1 or TRBD2 (6 bases each). CDR1 and CDR2 (germline): SGHTA, FQGTGA. V was cut by 6 bases and J by 5 bases, with 13 bases left in between. The CDR3 length is 13 residues. CDR3 nucleotides: TGTGCCAGCAGTTCTACAGGGAGGGAGACCCAGTACTTC. Translation gives CASSSTGRETQYF.

This clone was picked up one time. The chain is built from TRBV2 and TRBJ2-3, with 10 nucleotides matching TRBD2. Germline lookup yields CDR1 SNHLY and CDR2 FYNNEI. After removal of 5 bases from V and 4 bases from J, the junction contained 6 bases not matched to a gene. This CDR3 has 15 residues. DNA for the CDR3: TGTGCCAGCAGTTCTAGCGGGAGAGGGCCAGATACGCAGTATTTT. As protein: CASSSSGRGPDTQYF.

The chain has TRBV9 and TRBJ2-1; a possible D gene is TRBD2 (5 bases). Germline V gene sequence: CDR1 SGDLS, CDR2 YYNGEE. The ends were cut back, 7 bases at V and 0 bases at J, with 8 bases in the middle. The CDR3 is made up of 13 amino acids. The CDR3 bases are TGTGCCAGCGGACTGGGCTCCTACAATGAGCAGTTCTTC. Encoded protein: CASGLGSYNEQFF.

The rearrangement links TRBV27 to TRBJ2-7; a weak D match, TRBD1 (6 bases). The CDR3 is 16 amino acids. The V end lost 5 bases, the J end lost 2 bases, and 19 bases lay between the germline ends. From germline, CDR1 is MNHEY and CDR2 SMNVEV (reference sequence). For the CDR3, the DNA is TGTGCCAGCAGTCACCGATGGACAGTTAATCCCTACGAGCAGTACTTC. Its protein product is CASSHRWTVNPYEQYF.

In nucleotides, the CDR3 is TGTGCCAGTGCTACAGGGTATGGCACTGAAGCTTTCTTT. As protein: CASATGYGTEAFF. This rearrangement joins TRBV19 to TRBJ1-1; weak D call: TRBD1 (6 bases). Germline loops: CDR1 LNHDA, CDR2 SQIVND (reference sequence). Trimming took 8 bases from V and 4 from J, leaving 14 bases between them. This CDR3 comprises 13 residues. The complete variable domain, with remaining parts taken from reference TRBV19 and TRBJ1-1, reads DGGITQSPKYLFRKEGQNVTLSCEQNLNHDAMYWYRQDPGQGLRLIYYSQIVNDFQKGDIAEGYSVSREKKESFPLTVTSAQKNPTAFYLCASATGYGTEAFFGQGTRLTVV.

The rearrangement links TRBV28 to TRBJ2-6; a weak D match, TRBD1 (5 bases). The CDR3 has 16 residues. Germline V gives CDR1 MDHEN, CDR2 SYDVKM. V lost 5 bases and J lost 0, with 11 bases in between. The CDR3 region has the DNA TGTGCCAGCAGTACAGGATTCCTCTCTGGGGCCAACGTCCTGACTTTC. Protein sequence: CASSTGFLSGANVLTF.

The chain links TRBV15 to TRBJ2-2; D is uncertain. CDR1 is LNHNV, CDR2 YYDKDF, per germline (reference sequence). The V gene lost 0 bases and the J gene lost 2 bases, with 1 base spanning the gap. CDR3 length: 13 residues. The CDR3 DNA reads TGTGCCACCAGCAGAGATAACACCGGGGAGCTGTTTTTT. Translated: CATSRDNTGELFF. The whole variable domain, filled in from reference TRBV15 and TRBJ2-2, reads DAMVIQNPRYQVTQFGKPVTLSCSQTLNHNVMYWYQQKSSQAPKLLFHYYDKDFNNEADTPDNFQSRRPNTSFCFLDIRSPGLGDTAMYLCATSRDNTGELFFGEGSRLTVL.

The chain links TRBV6-5 to TRBJ2-7; unclear D gene. With 6 bases removed from V and 7 bases from J, the gap between germline ends came to 10 bases. Per germline, CDR1 MNHEY and CDR2 SVGAGI. The CDR3 contains 11 residues. The CDR3 region has the DNA TGTGCCAGCAGCTATGGGTGGGAGCAGTACTTC. Protein: CASSYGWEQYF.

The rearrangement uses TRBV7-2 and TRBJ2-7; 8 bases align to TRBD2. CDR3 length: 15 residues. J gave up 1 base and V 5 bases, and 7 bases lay outside the gene matches. The germline CDR1 and CDR2 sequences are SGHTA and FQGNSA. The CDR3 here is CASSTSSGSSYEQYF. The CDR3 DNA sequence: TGTGCCAGCAGCACCAGCAGCGGGAGTTCCTACGAGCAGTACTTC.

This chain uses TRBV19 with TRBJ1-2; 7 nucleotides agree with TRBD1. V was clipped by 5 bases and J by 2 bases; unmatched bases: 5. Germline V gene data show CDR1 as LNHDA and CDR2 as SQIVND (reference sequence). The CDR3 has 14 amino acids. The CDR3 protein is CASSQRDSNYGYTF. The CDR3 region has the DNA TGTGCCAGTAGTCAACGGGACAGCAACTATGGCTACACCTTC.